The rows below give T cell receptor beta chains drawn from one sample of a study of graft-versus-host responses after intestinal transplantation. Clones were sequenced by immunoSEQ multiplex PCR, and TCRdb holds only the in-frame ones, with some missing. The sample has about 51,000 clones, roughly 90% seen once; the top ten hold 0.55% to 0.8%. These receptors are not linked to any known antigen. The sequenced sample was unstimulated CD4+ T cells sorted from spleen or lymph node cells, obtained before transplant. The origin of the receptors is a human donor who was the organ donor for an intestinal transplant. The CDR3 runs from the conserved cysteine through the conserved F or W. Fields, in order: V gene, J gene, clone size, D gene, CDR3 length, CDR3 DNA, CDR3 protein. The D gene is left open where the match is weak. Clone size appears in some rows only: once, few, many, or a class for an expanded clone.

>TRBV6-5|TRBJ2-7|.|TRBD2|14
TGTGCCAGCAGTCCAGGACTAGTACTCCTCGAGCAGTACTTC
CASSPGLVLLEQYF
>TRBV2|TRBJ2-1|.|TRBD1|14
TGTGCCAGCAGGGGACAGATAGACTACAATGAGCAGTTCTTC
CASRGQIDYNEQFF
>TRBV28|TRBJ1-5|once|.|11
TGTGCCAGCAGTCAGAATCAGCCCCAGCATTTT
CASSQNQPQHF
>TRBV6-5|TRBJ1-2|.|.|14
TGTGCCAGCAGCCCCGACAGGTTTAACTATGGCTACACCTTC
CASSPDRFNYGYTF
>TRBV28|TRBJ2-7|.|.|14
TGTGCCAGCAGTTTCTTACAGCGGTCGGGGGAGCAGTACTTC
CASSFLQRSGEQYF
>TRBV10-2|TRBJ2-1|.|TRBD2|15
TGCGCCAGCAGTGATCTAGCGGGCCTATACAATGAGCAGTTCTTC
CASSDLAGLYNEQFF
>TRBV9|TRBJ2-1|.|.|15
TGTGCCGGCAGCGCCGGGGGAGCGGCCTACAATGAGCAGTTCTTC
CAGSAGGAAYNEQFF
>TRBV28|TRBJ2-7|.|TRBD2|16
TGTGCCAGCAGTGGATCCGGGACTAGCGGAGCCTACGAGCAGTACTTC
CASSGSGTSGAYEQYF
>TRBV29-1|TRBJ2-7|once|TRBD1|14
TGCAGCGTTGATGGGACAGGGGGCTTTTACGAGCAGTACTTC
CSVDGTGGFYEQYF
>TRBV28|TRBJ2-7|.|TRBD2|15
TGTGCCAGCAGTTTCCGGACTAGCGCCTCCTACGAGCAGTACTTC
CASSFRTSASYEQYF
>TRBV9|TRBJ1-2|.|.|17
TGTGCCAGCAGCGTCTCATCAACAGGGAAGGAGGCGTTCGGCTACACCTTC
CASSVSSTGKEAFGYTF
>TRBV28|TRBJ1-1|.|.|14
TGTGCCAGCAGTGCAACGCGGACTCGGGGAGTGGGTTTCTTT
CASSATRTRGVGFF
>TRBV5-1|TRBJ2-1|.|TRBD2|19
TGCGCCAGCAGCTTAACCGGGACTAGCGGGAGGCTGGGCTACAATGAGCAGTTCTTC
CASSLTGTSGRLGYNEQFF
>TRBV6-6|TRBJ1-3|.|.|15
TGTGCCAGCAGGGGAACACAGGGATCTGGAAACACCATATATTTT
CASRGTQGSGNTIYF
>TRBV7-2|TRBJ1-2|.|TRBD1|11
TGTGCCAGCAGCTTAGGACAGGGGGGGACCTTC
CASSLGQGGTF
>TRBV2|TRBJ2-1|few|.|15
TGTGCCAGCAACCCCACTAGCACCGAATACAATGAGCAGTTCTTC
CASNPTSTEYNEQFF
>TRBV19|TRBJ1-5|once|.|15
TGTGCCAGTGGGCTAAGTGGTTATAGCAATCAGCCCCAGCATTTT
CASGLSGYSNQPQHF
>TRBV12-5|TRBJ2-3|.|.|18
TGTGCTAGTGCACTCAGGGGTCTAGCGGAATTTAGCACAGATACGCAGTATTTT
CASALRGLAEFSTDTQYF
>TRBV5-6|TRBJ2-2|.|TRBD1|14
TGTGCCAGCAGCTTACTACAGGGGGTCGGGGAGCTGTTTTTT
CASSLLQGVGELFF
>TRBV28|TRBJ1-1|.|TRBD1|13
TGTGCCGCGACAGGGCCGTTGAGCACTGAAGCTTTCTTT
CAATGPLSTEAFF
>TRBV30|TRBJ2-1|.|.|14
TGTGCCTGGATGTCTTGGAGCTCCTACAATGAGCAGTTCTTC
CAWMSWSSYNEQFF
>TRBV30|TRBJ2-7|.|TRBD1|13
TGTGCCTGGAAACCGGGACAGACCTACGAGCAGTACTTC
CAWKPGQTYEQYF
>TRBV27|TRBJ2-3|.|.|14
TGTGCCAGCCAAACAGGGTTTGAAGCAGATACGCAGTATTTT
CASQTGFEADTQYF
>TRBV7-6|TRBJ1-5|.|TRBD1|15
TGTGCCAGCAGCCCGACAGGGGGAGGCAATCAGCCCCAGCATTTT
CASSPTGGGNQPQHF
>TRBV5-1|TRBJ2-2|.|.|14
TGCGCCAGCAGCCGTGAGGGGGGGTCTCGGGAGCTGTTTTTT
CASSREGGSRELFF
>TRBV7-2|TRBJ2-3|.|TRBD2|18
TGTGCCAGCAGCTTAAAAGTTCGGACTAGCGCTCCCACAGATACGCAGTATTTT
CASSLKVRTSAPTDTQYF
>TRBV5-1|TRBJ2-3|.|TRBD2|15
TGCGCCAGCAGCTTTAGCGGGGCTAACACAGATACGCAGTATTTT
CASSFSGANTDTQYF
>TRBV28|TRBJ1-2|.|TRBD1|17
TGTGCCAGCAGTTTCCTAACTTCCGGGACAGGGAACTATGGCTACACCTTC
CASSFLTSGTGNYGYTF
>TRBV5-1|TRBJ2-3|.|TRBD2|17
TGCGCCAGCAGCTTGGCTCGACTAGCGGGGACGATGGATACGCAGTATTTT
CASSLARLAGTMDTQYF
>TRBV7-8|TRBJ2-7|medium-sized|TRBD1|16
TGTGCCAGCAGCTTCCCACCGACAGGGGGTCCCTACGAGCAGTACTTC
CASSFPPTGGPYEQYF
>TRBV19|TRBJ1-1|.|.|15
TGTGCCAGTAGTATAGGTTGGGGAGCGGACACTGAAGCTTTCTTT
CASSIGWGADTEAFF
>TRBV7-3|TRBJ2-1|once|.|16
TGTGCCAGCAGCCCCGCAATAGGGAGCTCCTACAATGAGCAGTTCTTC
CASSPAIGSSYNEQFF
>TRBV29-1|TRBJ1-1|few|.|12
TGCAGCGGAGTGGCGACAGCCACTGAAGCTTTCTTT
CSGVATATEAFF
>TRBV7-2|TRBJ2-2|.|TRBD2|17
TGTGCCAGCAGCTTACAGCGGACTAGCGGGAGAACCGGGGAGCTGTTTTTT
CASSLQRTSGRTGELFF
>TRBV28|TRBJ2-7|.|TRBD1|14
TGTGCCAGCAGTATCTCCCAGGGGGCGAGCGAGCAGTACTTC
CASSISQGASEQYF
>TRBV23-1|TRBJ1-6|.|.|13
TGCGCCAGCAAGGACTCAAATAATTCACCCCTCCACTTT
CASKDSNNSPLHF
>TRBV4-1|TRBJ2-7|few|TRBD1|17
TGCGCCAGCAGCCAACGTGATCCGGGACAGGGGTTTTACGAGCAGTACTTC
CASSQRDPGQGFYEQYF
>TRBV12-1|TRBJ2-2|.|.|17
TGTGCCAGCAGCTTTGCTAGACTAGTAGTGTGCACCGGGGAGCTGTTTTTT
CASSFARLVVCTGELFF
>TRBV27|TRBJ1-4|.|.|13
TGTGCCAGCAGTTTTTCAGGGAATGAAAAACTGTTTTTT
CASSFSGNEKLFF
>TRBV28|TRBJ2-7|.|.|15
TGTGCCAGCAGTTTAGAAGGAGGGGGCCCTTACGAGCAGTACTTC
CASSLEGGGPYEQYF
>TRBV7-3|TRBJ1-1|.|TRBD1|16
TGTGCCAGCAGCTTAGATCGGACAGGATTGAACACTGAAGCTTTCTTT
CASSLDRTGLNTEAFF
>TRBV28|TRBJ2-5|.|TRBD1|14
TGTGCCAGCAGTGAGCCCAGGGGGATCGAGACCCAGTACTTC
CASSEPRGIETQYF
>TRBV5-1|TRBJ2-2|.|TRBD1|15
TGCGCCAGCAAAACAGGGGGAGCGAACACCGGGGAGCTGTTTTTT
CASKTGGANTGELFF
>TRBV30|TRBJ2-2|.|.|13
TGTGCCTGGAACGTCCAGGGTGCGGGGGAGCTGTTTTTT
CAWNVQGAGELFF
>TRBV10-1|TRBJ2-7|.|TRBD1|14
TGCGCCAGCAGTTCTGCCGGGACAGTCTACGAGCAGTACTTC
CASSSAGTVYEQYF
>TRBV6-5|TRBJ1-4|.|TRBD1|15
TGTGCCAGCAGTTCCCTCCGGGACAGGGAGGTAAAACTGTTTTTT
CASSSLRDREVKLFF
>TRBV4-2|TRBJ2-2|.|.|15
TGTGCCAGCAGCCAACGCCAGGGAAACACCGGGGAGCTGTTTTTT
CASSQRQGNTGELFF
>TRBV25-1|TRBJ1-4|.|.|15
TGTGCCAGCAGTGAAAAGCGGGGCTCTAATGAAAAACTGTTTTTT
CASSEKRGSNEKLFF
>TRBV29-1|TRBJ1-1|.|TRBD1|14
TGCAGCGTTGAAGGCAGGGGGTTGAACACTGAAGCTTTCTTT
CSVEGRGLNTEAFF